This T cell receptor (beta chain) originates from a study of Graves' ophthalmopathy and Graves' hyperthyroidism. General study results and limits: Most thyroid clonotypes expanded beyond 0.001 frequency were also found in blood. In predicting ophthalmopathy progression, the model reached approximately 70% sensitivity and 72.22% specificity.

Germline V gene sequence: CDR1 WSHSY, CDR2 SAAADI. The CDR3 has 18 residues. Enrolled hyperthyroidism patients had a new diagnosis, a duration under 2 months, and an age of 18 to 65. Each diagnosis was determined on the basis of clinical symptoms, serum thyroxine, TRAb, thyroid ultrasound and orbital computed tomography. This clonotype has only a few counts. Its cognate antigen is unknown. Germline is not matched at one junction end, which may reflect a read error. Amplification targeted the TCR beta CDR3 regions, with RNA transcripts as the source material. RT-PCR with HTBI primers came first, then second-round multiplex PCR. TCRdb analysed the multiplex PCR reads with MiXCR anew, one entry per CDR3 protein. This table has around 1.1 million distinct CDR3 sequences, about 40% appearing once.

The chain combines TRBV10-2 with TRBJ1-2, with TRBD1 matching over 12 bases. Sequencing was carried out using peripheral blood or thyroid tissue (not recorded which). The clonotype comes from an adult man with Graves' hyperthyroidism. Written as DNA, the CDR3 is TGTGCCAGCAGTTACACCCGGGACAGGGGGCATACTAACTATGGCTACACCTTC. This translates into CASSYTRDRGHTNYGYTF.